The TCR beta chain under discussion was sequenced for a study of blood T cell repertoires in COVID-19. Study at large: Some COVID-19 samples were acute and others convalescent; all came from the United States, Italy and Spain. Sample material is recorded as cDNA or gDNA derived from T cells, B-cell-depleted T cells, or PBMCs.

As processed by the authors: Cell counts per sample came from amplifying reference gene primers. The repertoire was sequenced with immunoSEQ multiplex PCR; TCRdb's copy has only in-frame clones and lacks some. Clonal size and the V and J genes are those of that table, whereas D and trimming came from the DNA. The sample holds roughly 150,000 clones, about 80% seen once. The CDR3 contains 14 residues. The V end was cut by 2 bases, the J end by 5 bases, with 12 bases between. Germline lookup yields CDR1 SGHAT and CDR2 FQNNGV. Material for sequencing was peripheral blood. This clonotype originated in a man between 60 and 70 years old with acute or convalescent COVID-19. The chain couples TRBV11-2 to TRBJ1-1; possible D gene TRBD1, 5 bases. This CDR3 reads CASSLSQGGTEAFF. CDR3 in DNA: TGTGCCAGCAGCTTAAGTCAGGGAGGGACTGAAGCTTTCTTT.